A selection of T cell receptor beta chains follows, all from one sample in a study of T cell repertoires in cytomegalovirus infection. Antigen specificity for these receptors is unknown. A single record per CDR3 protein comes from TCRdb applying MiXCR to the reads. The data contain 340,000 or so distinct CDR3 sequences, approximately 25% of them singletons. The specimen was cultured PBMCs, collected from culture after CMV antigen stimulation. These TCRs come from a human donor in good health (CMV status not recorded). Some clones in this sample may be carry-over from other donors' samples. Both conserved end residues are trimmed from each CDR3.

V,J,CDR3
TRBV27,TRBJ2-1,ASSFRAGLAGNNEQF
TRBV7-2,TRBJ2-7,ASSATGTVSYEQY
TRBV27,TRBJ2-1,ASSSRDSGSYNEQF
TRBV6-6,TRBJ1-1,ASRKGGWDGGTEAF
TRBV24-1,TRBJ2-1,ATSDPSLNEQF
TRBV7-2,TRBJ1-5,ASSSHRDQPQH
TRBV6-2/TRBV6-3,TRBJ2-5,ASSYFEAGTSGSGGTQY
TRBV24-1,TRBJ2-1,ATSGGPGLAGINEQF
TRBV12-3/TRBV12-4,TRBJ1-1,ASNQRHTEAF
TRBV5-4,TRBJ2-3,ASSSVGVGTDTQY
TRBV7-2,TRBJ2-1,ASSLWTSGATYNEQF
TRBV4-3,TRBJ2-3,ASSQEVARATDTQY
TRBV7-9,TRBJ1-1,ASSLKGAAPDTEAF
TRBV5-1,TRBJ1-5,ASSFAGGNQPQH
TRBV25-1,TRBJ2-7,ASSGRGHGTYEQY
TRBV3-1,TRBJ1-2,ASSSRGVRYGYT
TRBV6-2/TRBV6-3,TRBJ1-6,ASSDNSPLH
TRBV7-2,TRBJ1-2,ASSRDWDYGYT
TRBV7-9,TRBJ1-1,ASSWEAGRNTEAF
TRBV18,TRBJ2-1,ASSPWTEQF
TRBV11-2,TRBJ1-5,ASSSEGGPGSNQPQH
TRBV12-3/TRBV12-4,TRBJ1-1,ASSSGPTGNTEAF
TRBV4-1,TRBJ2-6,ASSQGGYGSGANVLT
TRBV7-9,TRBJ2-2,ASSSKLTTLNTGELF
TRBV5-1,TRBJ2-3,ASSSLAGGGGEDTQY
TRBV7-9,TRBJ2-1,ASSLVPNNEQF
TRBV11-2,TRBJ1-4,TSSSHTGRATNEKLF
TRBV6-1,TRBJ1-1,ASSPGQAIEAF
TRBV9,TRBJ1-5,ASSVGDRGGNQPQH
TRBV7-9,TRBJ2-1,ASSFLSGNYNEQF
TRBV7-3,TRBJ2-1,ASSSGSGQQF
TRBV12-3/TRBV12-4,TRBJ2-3,ASSLFLAQDTQY
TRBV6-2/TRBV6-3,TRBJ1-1,ASTVQGWTEAF
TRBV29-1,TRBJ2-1,SVDQDRGISYNEQF
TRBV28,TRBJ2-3,ASSRASEDTQY
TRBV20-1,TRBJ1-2,SARAQGLGYT
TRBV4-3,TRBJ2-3,ASSQGTGVGVNTQY
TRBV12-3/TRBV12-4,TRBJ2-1,ASSSPGQAVNEQF
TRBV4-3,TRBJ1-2,ASSQDHLGSGGAGYT
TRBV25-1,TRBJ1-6,ASRRTVIWDSPLH
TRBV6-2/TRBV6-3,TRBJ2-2,ASSTNRGPRGTGELF
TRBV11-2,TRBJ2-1,ASSFVFGLAGRNEQF